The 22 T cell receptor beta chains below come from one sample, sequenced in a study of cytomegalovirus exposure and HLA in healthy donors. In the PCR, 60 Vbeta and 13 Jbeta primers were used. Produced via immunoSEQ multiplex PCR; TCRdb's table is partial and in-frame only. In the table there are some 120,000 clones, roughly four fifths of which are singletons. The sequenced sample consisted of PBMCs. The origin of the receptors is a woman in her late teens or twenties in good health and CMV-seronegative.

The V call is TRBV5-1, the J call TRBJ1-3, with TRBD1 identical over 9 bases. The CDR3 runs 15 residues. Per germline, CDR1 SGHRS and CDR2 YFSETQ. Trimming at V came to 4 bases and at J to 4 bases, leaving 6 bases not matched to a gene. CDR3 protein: CASSPTQGAGNTIYF. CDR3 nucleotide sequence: TGCGCCAGCAGCCCGACACAGGGGGCGGGAAACACCATATATTTT.

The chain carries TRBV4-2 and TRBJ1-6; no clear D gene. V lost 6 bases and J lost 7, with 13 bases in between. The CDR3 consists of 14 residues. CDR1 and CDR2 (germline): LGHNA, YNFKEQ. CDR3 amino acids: CASSREEENSPLHF. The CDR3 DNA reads TGTGCCAGCAGTCGGGAGGAGGAGAATTCACCCCTCCACTTT.

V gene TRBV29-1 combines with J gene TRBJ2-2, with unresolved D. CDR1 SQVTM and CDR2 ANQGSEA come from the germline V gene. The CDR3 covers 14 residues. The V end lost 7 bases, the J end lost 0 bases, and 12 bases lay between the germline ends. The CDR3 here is CSAHRSPNTGELFF. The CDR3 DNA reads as TGCAGCGCTCACCGGAGCCCGAACACCGGGGAGCTGTTTTTT.

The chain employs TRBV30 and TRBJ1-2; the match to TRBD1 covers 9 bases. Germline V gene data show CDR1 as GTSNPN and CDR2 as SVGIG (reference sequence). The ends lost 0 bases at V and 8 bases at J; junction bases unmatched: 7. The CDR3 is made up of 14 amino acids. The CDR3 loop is CAWSVLAGQGGYTF. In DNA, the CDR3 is TGTGCCTGGAGTGTACTGGCGGGACAGGGCGGCTACACCTTC.

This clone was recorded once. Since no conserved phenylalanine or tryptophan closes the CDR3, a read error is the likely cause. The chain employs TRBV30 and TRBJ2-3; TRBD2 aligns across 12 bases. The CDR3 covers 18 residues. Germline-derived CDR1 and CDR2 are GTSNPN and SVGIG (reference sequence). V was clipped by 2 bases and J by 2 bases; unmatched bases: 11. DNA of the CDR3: TGTGCCTGGAGTTTGGGACTAGCGGGTGTGGGATTCACAGATACGCAGTATGTT. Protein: CAWSLGLAGVGFTDTQYV.

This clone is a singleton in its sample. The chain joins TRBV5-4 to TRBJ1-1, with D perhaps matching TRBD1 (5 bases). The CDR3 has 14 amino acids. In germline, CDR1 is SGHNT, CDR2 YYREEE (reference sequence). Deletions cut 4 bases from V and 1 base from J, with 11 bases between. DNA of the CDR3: TGTGCCAGCAGCCGTCCCCAGGGGAACACTGAAGCTTTCTTT. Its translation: CASSRPQGNTEAFF.

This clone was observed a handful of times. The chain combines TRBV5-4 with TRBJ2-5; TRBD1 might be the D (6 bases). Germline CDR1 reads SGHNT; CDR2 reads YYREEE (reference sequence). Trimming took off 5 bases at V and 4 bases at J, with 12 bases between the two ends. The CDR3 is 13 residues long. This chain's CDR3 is CASSDQGIETQYF. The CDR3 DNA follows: TGTGCCAGCAGTGACCAGGGGATAGAGACCCAGTACTTC.

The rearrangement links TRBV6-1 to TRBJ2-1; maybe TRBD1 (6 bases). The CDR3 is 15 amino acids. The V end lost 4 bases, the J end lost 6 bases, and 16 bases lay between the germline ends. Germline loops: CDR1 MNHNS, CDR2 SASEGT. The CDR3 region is CASSGLLGAGNEQFF. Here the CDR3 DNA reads TGTGCCAGCAGTGGACTTCTGGGGGCTGGCAATGAGCAGTTCTTC.

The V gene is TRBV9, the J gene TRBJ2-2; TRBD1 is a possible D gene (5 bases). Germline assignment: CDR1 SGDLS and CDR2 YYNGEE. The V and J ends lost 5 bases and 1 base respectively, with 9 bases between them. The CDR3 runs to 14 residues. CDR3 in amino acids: CASRRTRNTGELFF. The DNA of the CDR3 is TGTGCCAGCAGGAGGACACGGAACACCGGGGAGCTGTTTTTT.

The CDR3 DNA reads as TGTGCCAGCTCTCGAGGACAGGATGAAAAACTGTTTTTT. It encodes CASSRGQDEKLFF. The chain recombines TRBV18 with TRBJ1-4; 7 bases are a match to TRBD1. Germline V gene sequence: CDR1 KGHSH, CDR2 LQKENI. With 6 bases clipped from V and 6 bases from J, the junction kept 4 bases outside the gene matches. This CDR3 is 13 amino acids long.

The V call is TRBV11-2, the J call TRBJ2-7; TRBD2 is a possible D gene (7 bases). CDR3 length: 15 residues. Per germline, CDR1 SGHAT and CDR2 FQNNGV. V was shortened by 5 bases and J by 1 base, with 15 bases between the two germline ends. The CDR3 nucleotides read TGTGCCAGCAGCAAGGGAGGGACACATTCCTACGAGCAGTACTTC. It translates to CASSKGGTHSYEQYF.

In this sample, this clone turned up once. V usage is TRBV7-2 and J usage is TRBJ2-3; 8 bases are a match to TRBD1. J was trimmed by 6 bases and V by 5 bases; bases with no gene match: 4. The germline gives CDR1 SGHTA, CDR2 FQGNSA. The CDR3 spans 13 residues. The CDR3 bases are TGTGCCAGCAGCCGGACAGGGATGGATACGCAGTATTTT. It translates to CASSRTGMDTQYF.

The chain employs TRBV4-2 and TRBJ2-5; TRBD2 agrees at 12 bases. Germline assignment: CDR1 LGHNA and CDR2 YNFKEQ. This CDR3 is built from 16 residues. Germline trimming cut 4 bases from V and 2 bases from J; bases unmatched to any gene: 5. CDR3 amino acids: CASSPDLAGGQETQYF. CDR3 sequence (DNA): TGTGCCAGCAGCCCAGACCTAGCGGGGGGGCAAGAGACCCAGTACTTC.

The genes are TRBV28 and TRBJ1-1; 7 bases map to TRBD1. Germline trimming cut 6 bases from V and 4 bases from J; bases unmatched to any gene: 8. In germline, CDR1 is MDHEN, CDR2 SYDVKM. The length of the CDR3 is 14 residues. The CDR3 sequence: CASRYPQGPTEAFF. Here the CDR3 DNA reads TGTGCCAGCAGGTACCCACAGGGGCCCACTGAAGCTTTCTTT.

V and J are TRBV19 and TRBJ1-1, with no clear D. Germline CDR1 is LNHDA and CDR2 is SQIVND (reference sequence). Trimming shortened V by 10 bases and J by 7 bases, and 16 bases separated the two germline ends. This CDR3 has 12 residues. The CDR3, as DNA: TGTGCCACTAAACGGGAAGGCCTTGAAGCTTTCTTT. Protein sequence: CATKREGLEAFF.

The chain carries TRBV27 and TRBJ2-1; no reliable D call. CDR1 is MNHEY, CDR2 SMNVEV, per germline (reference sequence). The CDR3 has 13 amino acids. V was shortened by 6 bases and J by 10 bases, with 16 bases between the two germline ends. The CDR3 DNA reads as TGTGCCAGCAGCCTACCCGGTATCAACGAGCAGTTCTTC. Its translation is CASSLPGINEQFF.

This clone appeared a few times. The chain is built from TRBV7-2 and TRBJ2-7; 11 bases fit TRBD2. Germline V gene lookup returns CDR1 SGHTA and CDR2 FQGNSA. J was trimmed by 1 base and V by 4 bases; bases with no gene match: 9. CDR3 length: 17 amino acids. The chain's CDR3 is CASSSKIGTSGSYEQYF. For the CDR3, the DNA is TGTGCCAGCAGCTCCAAGATCGGGACTAGCGGATCCTACGAGCAGTACTTC.

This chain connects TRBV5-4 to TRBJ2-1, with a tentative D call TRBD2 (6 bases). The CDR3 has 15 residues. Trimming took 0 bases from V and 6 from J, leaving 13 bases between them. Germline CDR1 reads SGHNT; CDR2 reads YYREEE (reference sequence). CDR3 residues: CASSLVGRGANEQFF. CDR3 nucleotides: TGTGCCAGCAGCTTGGTTGGGCGGGGAGCCAATGAGCAGTTCTTC. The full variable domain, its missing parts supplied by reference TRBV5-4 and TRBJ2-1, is ETGVTQSPTHLIKTRGQQVTLRCSSQSGHNTVSWYQQALGQGPQFIFQYYREEENGRGNFPPRFSGLQFPNYSSELNVNALELDDSALYLCASSLVGRGANEQFFGPGTRLTVL.

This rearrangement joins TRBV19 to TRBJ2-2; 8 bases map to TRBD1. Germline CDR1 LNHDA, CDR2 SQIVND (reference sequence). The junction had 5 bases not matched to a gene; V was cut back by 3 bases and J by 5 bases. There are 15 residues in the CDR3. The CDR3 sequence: CASSIGQGRTGELFF. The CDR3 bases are TGTGCCAGTAGTATCGGACAGGGAAGGACCGGGGAGCTGTTTTTT.

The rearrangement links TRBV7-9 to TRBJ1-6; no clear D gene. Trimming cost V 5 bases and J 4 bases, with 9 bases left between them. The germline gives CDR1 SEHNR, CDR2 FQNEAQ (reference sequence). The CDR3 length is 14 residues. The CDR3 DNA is TGTGCCAGCAGCGTCCGGGGTTATAATTCACCCCTCCACTTT. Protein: CASSVRGYNSPLHF.

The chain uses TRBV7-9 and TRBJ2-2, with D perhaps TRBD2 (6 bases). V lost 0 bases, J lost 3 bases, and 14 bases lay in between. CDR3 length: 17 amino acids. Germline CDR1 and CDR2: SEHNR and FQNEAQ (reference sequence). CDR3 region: CASSLAERVSDTGELFF. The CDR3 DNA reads TGTGCCAGCAGCTTAGCGGAGCGGGTGTCGGACACCGGGGAGCTGTTTTTT.

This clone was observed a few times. The CDR3 DNA sequence: TGTGCCAGCAGCGGGACTAGCGGGAGCTCCTACGAGCAGTACTTC. Its protein product is CASSGTSGSSYEQYF. The chain uses TRBV6-6 and TRBJ2-7; TRBD2 agrees at 14 bases. V was clipped by 6 bases and J by 0 bases; unmatched bases: 1. Germline V CDR1 and CDR2: MNHNY, SVGAGI (reference sequence). CDR3 length: 15 amino acids.